This TCR beta chain was recovered during a study of blood T cell repertoires in COVID-19 (dated by TCRdb to 2020 to 2022). General notes on the study: Collaborator samples came from the United States, Italy and Spain and covered acute and convalescent phases of COVID-19. The prospective study material was composed of cDNA or gDNA derived from T cells, B-cell-depleted T cells, or PBMCs. The dataset comprised deeply sampled blood TCRbeta repertoires from subjects exposed to, actively infected with, or recovered from COVID-19. The repertoires were released in a freely available public database intended as a resource for research on the immune response to SARS-CoV-2. The samples were drawn from the first 160 participants of the ongoing ImmuneRACE study and from some 1,300 subjects provided by 6 global collaborators. A de-identified subject ID, COVID-19 status, age in years and sex were almost always included in the sample metadata. Where HLA class I and class II types were available, the types were taken from metadata supplied by the sample provider, not from assay-based typing. The paper's findings and limits, for the study overall: How much clinical and demographic metadata was included differed by source and by participant, and the metadata was provided uncurated.

Whole blood was collected in K2EDTA tubes by collaborating institutions according to the institutions' own protocols. For TCRbeta analysis, collaborators shipped samples as frozen whole blood, isolated PBMCs, or DNA extracted from either of those sample types. To note about this clone: Its antigen is unknown. There are no base qualities to consult, and no much larger clone falls within one base.

The immunoSEQ Assay, a bias-controlled multiplex PCR, was used to amplify TCRbeta CDR3 regions from genomic DNA. In the source study's methods: The number of nucleated cells in each sample was estimated from the amplification of reference gene primers within the assay. Sequence reads were collapsed and filtered to measure the absolute abundance of every unique TCRbeta CDR3 rearrangement. Productive Simpson clonality was computed per sample as the square root of Simpson's diversity index over productive rearrangements. TCRdb took over this immuneACCESS table, retaining in-frame rearrangements with V and J assigned. Such tables are incomplete; in checked studies, under half of the missing clones stem from an unresolved V gene, and the remainder is unexplained. V, J and clone size reflect that table, while D and trimming were determined from the DNA. Across this sample there are roughly 140,000 clones, with about 80% seen only once. The ten largest clones take up less than 2.5% of the sample.

Trimming leaves V shorter by 3 bases and J shorter by 3 bases, with the junction holding 9 bases beyond the gene matches. The germline V gene supplies CDR1 SGHAT and CDR2 FQNNGV. The cysteine opens and the phenylalanine closes a CDR3 of 17 amino acids. Solely the CDR3 DNA is kept, with 51 bases framed from the first base. The clonotype originates from an older man with acute or convalescent COVID-19. The material sequenced was peripheral blood. The chain is made from TRBV11-2 and TRBJ1-5, with 9 junctional bases fitting TRBD1. The CDR3 region reads CASSLSPGQGNNQPQHF. The nucleotide sequence reads TGTGCCAGCAGCTTGTCACCCGGACAGGGGAACAATCAGCCCCAGCATTTT.